A selection of T cell receptor beta chains follows, all from one sample in a study of blood T cell repertoires in COVID-19. Clones were read by immunoSEQ multiplex PCR, and TCRdb kept only the in-frame ones, dropping some. This sample carries 88,000 or so clones, around nine tenths of them seen once, and the ten largest clones take more than 0.9%. The sequenced material came from PBMCs or T cells enriched from blood (not recorded which). All receptors derive from a woman aged 45-65 years with acute COVID-19. CDR3s include the opening cysteine and the closing phenylalanine or tryptophan. The D gene is left open where the match is weak. Only some rows state a clone size, as once, few, many or a class for expanded clones.

V gene	J gene	D gene	clone size	CDR3 protein	CDR3 DNA
TRBV7-8	TRBJ1-2	-	-	CASSLSMGTNYGYTF	TGTGCCAGCAGCTTAAGCATGGGGACAAATTACGGCTACACCTTC
TRBV25-1	TRBJ2-3	TRBD2	few	CASSFPSGRAPTQYF	TGTGCCAGCAGTTTTCCTAGCGGGAGGGCCCCTACGCAGTATTTT
TRBV15	TRBJ2-1	TRBD2	-	CATSRDPAGAGNEQFF	TGTGCCACCAGCAGAGATCCGGCGGGAGCGGGCAATGAGCAGTTCTTC
TRBV7-2	TRBJ1-6	-	-	CASRRDTYNSPLHF	TGTGCCAGCAGAAGGGACACCTATAATTCACCCCTCCACTTT
TRBV12-5	TRBJ1-1	-	once	CASGLVKALIQGNTEAFF	TGTGCTAGTGGTTTGGTAAAGGCCCTAATCCAGGGGAACACTGAAGCTTTCTTT
TRBV11-1	TRBJ2-7	-	-	CASSPGGGPYEQYF	TGTGCCAGCAGCCCAGGAGGAGGTCCCTACGAGCAGTACTTC
TRBV24-1	TRBJ2-5	-	-	CATSDLEHLPETQYF	TGTGCCACCAGTGATTTGGAGCACCTTCCGGAGACCCAGTACTTC
TRBV5-5	TRBJ2-7	-	-	CASSFQRRDEQYF	TGTGCCAGCAGCTTTCAGCGCCGAGACGAGCAGTACTTC
TRBV7-9	TRBJ1-1	TRBD1	-	CASSPITGTGIWNTEAFF	TGTGCCAGCAGCCCGATCACCGGGACAGGGATTTGGAACACTGAAGCTTTCTTT
TRBV18	TRBJ1-1	-	-	CASSPASRGNTEAFF	TGTGCCAGCTCACCGGCGTCGCGGGGGAACACTGAAGCTTTCTTT
TRBV9	TRBJ2-1	-	-	CASSEGVLSSYNEQFF	TGTGCCAGCAGCGAGGGGGTCCTTAGCTCCTACAATGAGCAGTTCTTC
TRBV7-2	TRBJ2-3	TRBD2	-	CASSPLLAGGPRGQYF	TGTGCCAGCAGCCCACTCCTAGCGGGAGGGCCTCGCGGGCAGTATTTT
TRBV2	TRBJ2-3	TRBD2	-	CASSESGSGKDTQYF	TGTGCCAGCAGTGAGAGTGGTAGCGGGAAAGATACGCAGTATTTT
TRBV27	TRBJ2-7	TRBD2	few	CASSTSPGGRYEQYF	TGTGCCAGCAGTACCAGCCCGGGGGGACGCTACGAGCAGTACTTC
TRBV24-1	TRBJ1-1	TRBD1	-	CATSDRQGGTEAFF	TGTGCCACCAGTGATAGACAGGGTGGCACTGAAGCTTTCTTT
TRBV10-1	TRBJ2-5	TRBD2	-	CASSEVSGRGFFETQYF	TGCGCCAGCAGTGAGGTTAGCGGGAGGGGGTTTTTCGAGACCCAGTACTTC
TRBV27	TRBJ1-1	TRBD1	-	CASSSGQINTEAFF	TGTGCCAGCAGTTCGGGACAGATTAACACTGAAGCTTTCTTT
TRBV14	TRBJ1-2	-	-	CASSRQQGNYGYTF	TGTGCCAGCAGCCGACAACAGGGTAACTATGGCTACACCTTC
TRBV7-8	TRBJ2-5	TRBD1	-	CATRREGTGGQETQYF	TGTGCCACCCGTAGAGAGGGGACAGGGGGCCAAGAGACCCAGTACTTC
TRBV5-4	TRBJ2-7	-	-	CASTNWERFPYEQYF	TGTGCCAGCACCAATTGGGAGCGGTTCCCCTACGAGCAGTACTTC
TRBV15	TRBJ1-4	TRBD1	once	CATSSDRGGEKLFF	TGTGCCACCAGCAGCGACAGGGGAGGCGAAAAACTGTTTTTT
TRBV18	TRBJ2-5	-	-	CASSPRRSQETQYF	TGTGCCAGCTCACCAAGGAGGTCCCAAGAGACCCAGTACTTC
TRBV30	TRBJ1-3	TRBD1	-	CAWSALTGGDGNTIYF	TGTGCCTGGAGTGCCCTGACAGGGGGAGATGGAAACACCATATATTTT
TRBV7-2	TRBJ2-3	-	-	CASSWAVTDTQYF	TGTGCCAGCAGCTGGGCAGTAACAGATACGCAGTATTTT
TRBV7-2	TRBJ2-6	-	-	CASRVTSGANVLTF	TGTGCCAGCAGGGTTACTTCTGGGGCCAACGTCCTGACTTTC
TRBV6-5	TRBJ2-7	-	-	CASRETGSYEQYF	TGTGCCAGCAGAGAGACAGGTTCCTACGAGCAGTACTTC
TRBV6-5	TRBJ2-7	TRBD1	-	CASSSDRGSYEQYF	TGTGCCAGCAGTTCTGACAGGGGTTCCTACGAGCAGTACTTC
TRBV19	TRBJ2-1	-	-	CASSMQTGLDFKRTYNEQFF	TGTGCCAGTAGTATGCAGACTGGCCTAGACTTCAAGAGGACCTACAATGAGCAGTTCTTC
TRBV5-1	TRBJ2-5	TRBD2	-	CASSLGLGLVGETQYF	TGCGCCAGCAGCTTGGGTTTGGGACTAGTGGGCGAGACCCAGTACTTC
TRBV3-1/TRBV3-2	TRBJ1-3	-	once	CASSQDYGVTGNTIYF	TGTGCCAGCAGCCAAGATTACGGAGTAACTGGAAACACCATATATTTT
TRBV5-4	TRBJ2-7	-	once	CASSRLNGGHEQYF	TGTGCCAGCAGCCGACTTAATGGGGGCCACGAGCAGTACTTC
TRBV11-3	TRBJ1-1	TRBD1	-	CASSSEGTANTEAFF	TGTGCCAGCAGCTCGGAAGGGACAGCGAACACTGAAGCTTTCTTT